The 5 T cell receptor beta chains given below trace back to one sample, sequenced in a study of shared clonotypes between healthy human individuals. Data came from immunoSEQ multiplex PCR; TCRdb stores just in-frame clones and leaves some out. The sample lists 2 million to 2.5 million clones, approximately 96% occurring once. What was sequenced was naive CD4+ T cells sorted from blood. Indicated subset: CD45RA+ positively selected. The source of these receptors is a young man in good health.

The rearrangement uses TRBV9 and TRBJ2-7; tentatively, D is TRBD1 (7 bases). The germline gives CDR1 SGDLS, CDR2 YYNGEE. The V and J ends lost 4 bases and 5 bases respectively, with 22 bases between them. The CDR3 runs to 16 residues. The CDR3 DNA reads as TGTGCCAGCAGCTACTCTCCGGGGCAGGGGGAGGACGAGCAGTACTTC. This codes for CASSYSPGQGEDEQYF.

V and J are TRBV10-3 and TRBJ2-1, with 12 bases matching TRBD2. Unmatched junction bases numbered 4, after V lost 5 bases and J lost 2 bases. Germline CDR1 ENHRY, CDR2 SYGVKD. The CDR3 contains 16 residues. CDR3: CAISSLAGGAYNEQFF. The CDR3 nucleotides read TGTGCCATCAGTTCACTAGCGGGAGGTGCCTACAATGAGCAGTTCTTC.

Note on this clone: A read error may produce the germline difference seen at one junction end. The sample has other DNA sequences that encode this CDR3 too. The chain combines TRBV7-7 with TRBJ2-2, with 8 positions matching TRBD2. Germline CDR1 reads SSHAT; CDR2 reads FNYEAQ (reference sequence). This CDR3 region has 13 residues. CDR3 coding DNA: TGTGCTAGCAGCTTAGCGGGGACCGGGGAGCTGTTTTTT. The encoded protein is CASSLAGTGELFF.

The genes are TRBV5-1 and TRBJ2-1; 9 positions agree with TRBD2. This CDR3 spans 15 amino acids. Per the germline V gene, CDR1 is SGHRS and CDR2 is YFSETQ. The trim removed 4 bases at V and 2 bases at J, leaving 4 bases unmatched. In DNA, the CDR3 is TGCGCCAGCAGCGCGACTAGCGGAGCCTACAATGAGCAGTTCTTC. It encodes CASSATSGAYNEQFF.

The chain has TRBV10-3 and TRBJ2-1; D is unclear. The V end was cut by 0 bases, the J end by 4 bases, with 7 bases between. Germline V gene data show CDR1 as ENHRY and CDR2 as SYGVKD. The CDR3 extends over 14 amino acids. Here the CDR3 reads CAISESQDYNEQFF. Here the CDR3 DNA reads TGTGCCATCAGTGAGTCCCAGGATTACAATGAGCAGTTCTTC.